The present T cell receptor (beta chain) was sequenced within a study of blood T cell repertoires in COVID-19. Germline V gives CDR1 SQVTM, CDR2 ANQGSEA. The CDR3 extends over 14 amino acids. V gave up 4 bases and J gave up 5 bases, with 17 bases separating them. Data came from immunoSEQ multiplex PCR; TCRdb stores just in-frame clones and leaves some out. The data contain some 380,000 clones, around 90% of them singletons. Sequenced material: peripheral blood. V gene TRBV29-1 combines with J gene TRBJ1-2; D not certain. The sequence derives from a man between 18 and 29 years old with active or convalescent COVID-19. CDR3 loop: CSVGVTEAKYGYTF. DNA of the CDR3: TGCAGCGTTGGAGTGACCGAGGCCAAATATGGCTACACCTTC.